Detailed here is one TCR beta chain. Its antigen target is currently unknown. Base qualities are not recorded, but no much larger clone differs from it by a single base. This record comes from a study of graft-versus-host responses after intestinal transplantation listed by TCRdb under 2021. Some background on the complete study: The transplants that recipients got were multivisceral, liver-intestinal, or isolated intestinal. All recipients received anti-thymocyte globulin induction followed by maintenance tacrolimus and steroids for approximately 3 years. After intestinal transplantation, graft-versus-host and host-versus-graft alloreactive T cell clones in the graft, circulation and bone marrow were tracked using bulk TCR-beta CDR3 sequencing. Alloreactive clones were identified by sequencing pre-transplant mixed lymphocyte reaction products and comparing these products with unstimulated pre-transplant donor and recipient T cells. Of the roughly 25 intestinal transplant recipients enrolled in the cohort, one of whom was a retransplant, a few patients without pretransplant specimens were excluded. Donor T cell macrochimerism was defined as a peak of at least 4% donor T cells among recipient peripheral blood mononuclear cells. Rather than being sequenced by the commercial service, samples from a few later patients were sequenced in-house on an Illumina MiSeq and processed with MiXCR. General findings and caveats noted by the study authors: The conclusions were limited by the relatively low number and heterogeneity of the intestinal transplant patients. GvH clones were found in recipient bone marrow, and some of the GvH clones appeared earlier in ileal mucosa or blood, which is consistent with an intestinal mucosal origin. In patients with donor T cell macrochimerism, the allografts had high GvH to HvG T cell clonal ratios. Peak levels of circulating GvH clones were associated with declines in HvG clones early after transplant.

The time point label for this specimen denotes: cells obtained before transplantation from donor or recipient. CD3+CD4+ and CD3+CD8+ populations were FACS-sorted from unstimulated pre-transplant donor and recipient cells taken from spleen or lymph nodes. The CDR3 runs 13 residues from the cysteine to the phenylalanine. Only the CDR3 portion is preserved as DNA: 39 bases, with reading frame beginning at the first base. The germline V gene yields MDHEN for CDR1 and SYDVKM for CDR2. The junction shows trimming of 8 bases on V and 3 bases on J, and the gene matches do not reach 6 bases of it. Libraries were made using the immunoSEQ multiplex PCR assay. In most patients, genomic DNA was isolated using the Qiagen DNeasy Blood and Tissue Kit and sent frozen to Adaptive Biotechnologies for TCR sequencing. Adaptive Biotechnologies carried out high-throughput TCR-beta CDR3 sequencing of genomic DNA for most patients. Regarding the original processing steps: Adaptive's ImmunoSEQ software was the source of the TCR sequencing data for approximately 18 patients, while a few other patients were processed with MiXCR and VDJtools. CD4 versus CD8 sorting errors were corrected by removing sequences found in both subsets at a frequency ratio below 5:1. CDR3 nucleotide sequences shared by donor and recipient were removed because the origin of these sequences could not be assigned. To count as alloreactive, a clone needed at least 2-fold expansion over unstimulated cells and a minimum CFSE-low frequency of 0.002% (template counts) or 0.001% (read counts). Clones were considered mappable if detected in sequenced pre-transplant spleen, lymph node, or MLR CFSE-low populations of the donor or recipient. The cumulative frequency of alloreactive clones was calculated as a percentage of all sequences, weighted by copy number. TCRdb retrieved this table from immuneACCESS and kept in-frame rearrangements only. Not all clones are present; in checked studies, unresolved V genes account for under half, and no reason is known for the remainder. That table gives V, J and clone size, and the DNA gave D and trimming. Recorded for this sample are over 100,000 clones; 85% to 95% of them occurred a single time. In total, the top ten clones hold over 2.5% of the sample.

The clonotype was recovered from a human donor who received an intestinal transplant. Specimen: unstimulated CD8+ T cells sorted from spleen or lymph node cells, collected before intestinal transplant. The rearranged chain carries TRBV28 and TRBJ2-7; TRBD2 matches 8 bases in the middle. The nucleotide sequence is TGTGCCAGCGGGGCCAGCGGGAGCTACGAGCAGTACTTC. Translated, this is CASGASGSYEQYF.